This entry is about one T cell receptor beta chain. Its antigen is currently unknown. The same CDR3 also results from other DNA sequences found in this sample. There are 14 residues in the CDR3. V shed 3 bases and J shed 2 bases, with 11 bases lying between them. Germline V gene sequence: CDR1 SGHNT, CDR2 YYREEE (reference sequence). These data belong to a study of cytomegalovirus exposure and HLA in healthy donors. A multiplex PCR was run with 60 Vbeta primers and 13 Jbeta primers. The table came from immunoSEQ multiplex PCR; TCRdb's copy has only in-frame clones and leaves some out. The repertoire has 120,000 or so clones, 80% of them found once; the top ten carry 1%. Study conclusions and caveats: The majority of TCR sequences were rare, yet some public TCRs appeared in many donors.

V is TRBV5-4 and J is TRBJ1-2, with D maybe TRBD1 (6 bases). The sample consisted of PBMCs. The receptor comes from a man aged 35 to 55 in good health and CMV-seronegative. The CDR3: CASSSTTGNYGYTF. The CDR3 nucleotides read TGTGCCAGCAGCTCGACTACAGGGAACTATGGCTACACCTTC.